The source of this TCR beta chain is a study of CD8 T cells in ankylosing spondylitis. General observations from the study: Past research had described some motif variants in reactive arthritis synovial fluid and blood.

TCRdb reprocessed the 5' RACE reads via MiXCR and lists one record per CDR3 protein. Of fewer than 250,000 distinct CDR3 sequences detected, 30% to 40% appear once; the ten largest clones hold 4% to 5.5%. This CDR3 has 13 residues. The V gene end was trimmed by 5 bases and the J gene end by 6 bases; junction bases not matched to a gene: 4. The germline gives CDR1 DFQATT, CDR2 SNEGSKA (reference sequence). Points on this clonotype: The antigen is not known.

The sample consisted of blood, either unsorted or a sorted T cell fraction (not recorded which). The source is a male donor with ankylosing spondylitis or in good health (not recorded which). This chain uses TRBV20-1 with TRBJ2-2; TRBD1 agrees at 9 bases. The CDR3: CSADTGGPGELFF. CDR3 DNA sequence: TGCAGTGCTGACACAGGGGGCCCCGGGGAGCTGTTTTTT.